Listed below are T cell receptor beta chains from one sample, sequenced in a study of cytomegalovirus exposure and HLA in healthy donors. Assay: immunoSEQ multiplex PCR; the TCRdb copy retains only in-frame clones and omits some. This table has approximately 150,000 clones, 65% to 70% appearing once. The sample consisted of PBMCs. The receptor set was obtained from a woman under 30 in good health and CMV-seropositive. The CDR3 runs from the conserved cysteine through the conserved F or W. The D gene is left open where the match is weak. Expanded clones get a size class; other rows say once, few or many, or leave the size out.

>NA|TRBV27|TRBD1|TRBJ1-5
CASSLPGQVTGGPQHF
TGTGCCAGCAGTCTACCGGGACAGGTGACGGGGGGGCCCCAGCATTTT
>NA|TRBV28|NA|TRBJ2-1
CASSFAWSSYNEQFF
TGTGCCAGCAGTTTCGCCTGGAGCTCCTACAATGAGCAGTTCTTC
>few|TRBV2|NA|TRBJ1-4
CASSDLNRATNEKLFF
TGTGCCAGCAGTGATCTCAACAGAGCAACTAATGAAAAACTGTTTTTT
>NA|TRBV18|TRBD1|TRBJ1-5
CASSPGTDYQPQHF
TGTGCCAGCTCCCCCGGGACAGACTATCAGCCCCAGCATTTT
>NA|TRBV18|NA|TRBJ2-7
CASSPLYEQYF
TGTGCCAGCTCACCCCTCTACGAGCAGTACTTC
>few|TRBV5-1|NA|TRBJ2-7
CASSLWTGISYEQYF
TGCGCCAGCAGCTTATGGACGGGAATCTCCTACGAGCAGTACTTC
>NA|TRBV27|NA|TRBJ1-1
CASSPPDGKNTEAFF
TGTGCCAGCAGTCCTCCGGACGGGAAGAACACTGAAGCTTTCTTT
>NA|TRBV5-1|NA|TRBJ2-5
CASSLGPESVAQYF
TGCGCCAGCAGCTTGGGACCAGAAAGCGTGGCCCAGTACTTC
>NA|TRBV18|TRBD2|TRBJ2-1
CASSRRLADNEQFF
TGTGCCAGCTCACGACGACTAGCGGACAATGAGCAGTTCTTC
>NA|TRBV18|TRBD1|TRBJ1-5
CASSGAGTGGQQPQHF
TGTGCCAGCTCAGGTGCTGGGACAGGGGGGCAACAGCCCCAGCATTTT
>NA|TRBV9|TRBD2|TRBJ2-1
CASSSGLPYNEQFF
TGTGCCAGCAGCTCGGGACTACCATACAATGAGCAGTTCTTC
>NA|TRBV4-2|TRBD2|TRBJ2-1
CASSPKGSGGPATNEQFF
TGTGCCAGCAGCCCAAAGGGGAGCGGGGGGCCGGCAACCAATGAGCAGTTCTTC
>NA|TRBV7-3|NA|TRBJ1-1
CASSLVVNTEAFF
TGTGCCAGCAGCCTAGTTGTAAACACTGAAGCTTTCTTT
>NA|TRBV7-2|NA|TRBJ1-5
CASSLGGRANQPQHF
TGTGCCAGCAGCTTAGGAGGGAGGGCCAATCAGCCCCAGCATTTT
>NA|TRBV10-2|NA|TRBJ1-2
CASSEFMQGYGYTF
TGCGCCAGCAGTGAGTTTATGCAGGGCTATGGCTACACCTTC
>NA|TRBV7-9|TRBD1|TRBJ1-1
CASSRGQGENTEAFF
TGTGCCAGCAGCAGGGGACAGGGTGAGAACACTGAAGCTTTCTTT
>few|TRBV4-2|NA|TRBJ2-2
CASSQDPTRTFTGELFF
TGTGCCAGCAGCCAAGATCCGACGAGGACTTTCACCGGGGAGCTGTTTTTT
>NA|TRBV29-1|TRBD1|TRBJ1-1
CSGRQGMNTEAFF
TGCAGCGGCCGACAGGGGATGAACACTGAAGCTTTCTTT
>once|TRBV4-1|TRBD1|TRBJ1-6
CASSQQGQGARSPLHF
TGCGCCAGCAGCCAACAGGGACAGGGGGCGCGTTCACCCCTCCACTTT
>NA|TRBV5-1|NA|TRBJ1-5
CASSLEGGRQPQHF
TGCGCCAGCAGCTTGGAAGGAGGAAGACAGCCCCAGCATTTT
>NA|TRBV30|TRBD1|TRBJ1-1
CAWSATGATEAFF
TGTGCCTGGAGTGCAACAGGGGCCACTGAAGCTTTCTTT
>NA|TRBV27|NA|TRBJ1-1
CASSKTATNTEAFF
TGTGCCAGCAGTAAGACAGCAACGAACACTGAAGCTTTCTTT
>few|TRBV6-1|NA|TRBJ1-3
CASSHRIISGNTIYF
TGTGCCAGCAGTCACAGGATAATCTCTGGAAACACCATATATTTT
>NA|TRBV6-6|NA|TRBJ1-4
CASSYSKGVNEKLFF
TGTGCCAGCAGTTACTCGAAGGGGGTGAATGAAAAACTGTTTTTT
>once|TRBV6-5|NA|TRBJ1-6
CASSIRQPQALHF
TGTGCCAGCAGTATCCGACAGCCTCAGGCCCTCCACTTT
>NA|TRBV27|TRBD1|TRBJ2-2
CASMPQTGGSFGTGELFF
TGTGCCAGCATGCCCCAAACAGGGGGATCCTTTGGTACCGGGGAGCTGTTTTTT
>NA|TRBV2|NA|TRBJ2-2
CASIRSERNTGELFF
TGTGCCAGCATCAGATCGGAGCGGAACACCGGGGAGCTGTTTTTT
>NA|TRBV7-3|TRBD2|TRBJ2-5
CASSAGLAGGWSETQYF
TGTGCCAGCAGCGCAGGACTAGCGGGGGGGTGGTCGGAGACCCAGTACTTC
>NA|TRBV7-2|NA|TRBJ1-1
CASSPWVAVNTEAFF
TGTGCCAGCAGCCCATGGGTGGCGGTGAACACTGAAGCTTTCTTT
>NA|TRBV6-6|TRBD2|TRBJ2-7
CASRGTSGRDGYEQYF
TGTGCCAGCAGAGGGACTAGCGGGAGGGACGGCTACGAGCAGTACTTC
>NA|TRBV6-1|NA|TRBJ1-6
CASSVDSAIRISPLHF
TGTGCCAGCAGTGTCGACAGTGCTATTCGAATTTCACCCCTCCACTTT